The entry below describes one T cell receptor beta chain. Antigen specificity is unknown. This specimen includes other DNA sequences encoding the same CDR3. The table came from immunoSEQ multiplex PCR; TCRdb's copy has only in-frame clones and leaves some out. The sample includes about a million clones, roughly 77% of them seen just once. These data come from a study of shared clonotypes between healthy human individuals. The trim removed 2 bases at V and 4 bases at J, leaving 2 bases unmatched. Germline CDR1 is SGDLS and CDR2 is YYNGEE. The CDR3 is 13 residues long. Study results and caveats: Among donors, the sharing of clonotypes was expected to be influenced by sequencing depth.

The sample consisted of memory CD4+ T cells from PBMCs. Subset here: CD45RA-negative fraction. This TCR was recovered from a man younger than 35 in good health. Some clones in this sample may be carry-over from other donors' samples. This chain connects TRBV9 to TRBJ2-5, with 7 bases fitting TRBD1. CDR3 in DNA: TGTGCCAGCAGCGTTCGACAGGGAGAGACCCAGTACTTC. This codes for CASSVRQGETQYF. Supplemented by reference TRBV9 and TRBJ2-5, the full variable domain reads DSGVTQTPKHLITATGQRVTLRCSPRSGDLSVYWYQQSLDQGLQFLIQYYNGEERAKGNILERFSAQQFPDLHSELNLSSLELGDSALYFCASSVRQGETQYFGPGTRLLVL.